The source of this T cell receptor beta chain is a study of early T cells in non-severe SARS-CoV-2 infection. Looking at the study overall: Unsorted whole-blood RNA was sequenced in bulk, leaving chains unpaired.

This clonotype was seen a few times. The antigen is unknown. Study outcomes and limitations: Comparison of clonotypes with VDJdb favored anti-spike CD8 responses while missing private and CD4 specificities.

The TCR library protocol was used to attach unique molecular identifiers. These identifiers were attached to individual cDNA molecules. MiXCR was run by TCRdb on the 5' RACE reads, yielding one entry per CDR3 protein. The table lists about 110,000 distinct CDR3 sequences, about 12% of them singletons. The CDR3 runs to 12 residues. Germline V gives CDR1 SQVTM, CDR2 ANQGSEA. V trimming: 6 bases; J trimming: 8 bases; junction bases outside the gene matches: 4. The chain links TRBV29-1 to TRBJ2-1; 10 bases agree with TRBD1. The sequence was collected from an adult who was a healthcare worker with PCR-confirmed SARS-CoV-2 infection or an uninfected control (not recorded which). The sequencing input was whole blood. The CDR3 loop reads CSVDRGRDEQFF. The CDR3 nucleotides are TGCAGCGTAGACAGGGGGCGTGATGAGCAGTTCTTC.